The table lists the clone carrying this T cell receptor (beta chain) with a count of one. Its target is unknown. This sample stems from a study of cytomegalovirus exposure and HLA in healthy donors. This CDR3 is built from 12 residues. Germline values: CDR1 SGHKS, CDR2 YYEKEE (reference sequence). Trimming pared 1 base from V and 5 bases from J, leaving 4 bases between. 13 Jbeta primers and 60 Vbeta primers were used for the PCR. The assay was immunoSEQ multiplex PCR, and TCRdb's table has in-frame clones only and misses some. Of under 140,000 clones in the sample, 75% to 80% were seen once. Study-level findings and limits: An analysis done earlier found most TCR beta V segments productive about 87% or about 30% of the time. The later analysis indicated that the majority of CMV-associated TCR beta chains appeared HLA-restricted. The listing of roughly 160 TCR beta chains classed them as cytomegalovirus-associated.

Specimen: PBMCs. This sequence was found in a woman aged 30 to 39 in good health and CMV-seronegative. This chain links TRBV5-5 with TRBJ1-5; no clear D gene. CDR3 bases: TGTGCCAGCAGCTTGTATGATCAGCCCCAGCATTTT. Protein product: CASSLYDQPQHF. The complete variable domain, with remaining parts taken from reference TRBV5-5 and TRBJ1-5, reads DAGVTQSPTHLIKTRGQQVTLRCSPISGHKSVSWYQQVLGQGPQFIFQYYEKEERGRGNFPDRFSARQFPNYSSELNVNALLLGDSALYLCASSLYDQPQHFGDGTRLSIL.